The entry below describes one T cell receptor beta chain. What it recognizes is unknown. The sample belongs to a study of identifying expanded T cells in peripheral blood. Study outcomes and limitations: Variance in clone template counts between approximately two-week samples significantly increased with total template count across all healthy donors. Around 1.2 clones differed between technical replicates, versus approximately 17 and 20 over time.

The ends were cut back, 3 bases at V and 2 bases at J, with 8 bases in the middle. The CDR3 sequence is 14 residues long. The germline CDR1 and CDR2 sequences are SEHNR and FQNEAQ (reference sequence). Assay: immunoSEQ multiplex PCR; the TCRdb copy retains only in-frame clones and omits some. The profile shows roughly 81,000 clones, 80% to 85% of them singletons. During the collection period, no donor immune events like infections were recorded. The genes are TRBV7-9 and TRBJ1-3, with unresolved D. What was sequenced was blood. The clonotype originates from a person aged 18-70 years in good health. CDR3 in DNA: TGTGCCAGCAGCTTGGGGTTAACTGGAAACACCATATATTTT. It is translated as CASSLGLTGNTIYF.